The sample holds a few counts of the clone carrying this TCR beta chain. The antigen is undetermined. The data derive from a study of post-analysis software for immune sequencing data. About the study: In terms of disease course, relapsing-remitting, secondary progressive and progressive-relapsing multiple sclerosis were included.

Built from TCR beta cDNA, the libraries had unique molecular identifiers in them. Input populations of about 0.95 to 10 million T cells gave rise to some 500,000 cDNA molecules. TCRdb passed the PCR reads through MiXCR, listing each CDR3 protein once. Among roughly 430,000 distinct CDR3 sequences listed, less than 40% were seen once. Regarding the study as a whole: Normalized Chao1 diversity in multiple sclerosis patients fell significantly below that of controls. In patients, about 5 TRBV segments were more frequent than in controls, with TRBV5-6, TRBV5-1 and TRBV20-1 among them.

The CDR3 is 14 amino acids. V lost 4 bases to trimming and J lost 8 bases; unmatched junction nucleotides: 7. CDR1 and CDR2 (germline): MNHNS, SASEGT. Material: blood. The chain joins TRBV6-1 to TRBJ1-4, with 7 nucleotides matching TRBD1. This clonotype was obtained from a girl aged 2-10 years with multiple sclerosis. The CDR3 DNA is TGTGCCAGCAGTGGGCTTACAGGGGCCGAAAAACTGTTTTTT. Amino acid sequence: CASSGLTGAEKLFF.